This T cell receptor (beta chain) derives from a study of blood T cell repertoires in COVID-19. The overall study: Acute-phase and convalescent COVID-19 samples originated in the United States, Italy and Spain. Sample material is recorded as cDNA or gDNA derived from T cells, B-cell-depleted T cells, or PBMCs.

CDR3 length: 14 amino acids. V shed 8 bases, J shed 6 bases, and the junction held 7 bases outside the gene matches. The germline CDR1 and CDR2 sequences are ENHRY and SYGVKD. Original data processing: Amplified reference gene primers provided the basis for estimating nucleated cell counts. This table comes from immunoSEQ multiplex PCR, and its TCRdb copy is limited to in-frame clones, with some not included. For V, J and clone size, that table is used; D and trimming come from the DNA. Of around 47,000 clones in the sample, roughly 87% were seen once. J is TRBJ2-1 and V is TRBV10-3, with 10 positions matching TRBD2. Sequencing was performed on peripheral blood. The sequence was obtained from a woman of 80 years or more in a cohort sampled during active or convalescent COVID-19. CDR3 nucleotides: TGTGCCATCGGAAGCGGGAGGGCTGGCAATGAGCAGTTCTTC. This encodes CAIGSGRAGNEQFF.